The TCR beta chain under discussion was sequenced for a study of blood T cells in healthy people across ages (dated by TCRdb to between 2014 and 2016). A note on the overall study: Template switching captured roughly one uniquely barcoded TCR beta cDNA molecule per two T cells in model experiments. To track age-related changes in TCR beta repertoire diversity, the study relied on deep sequencing normalized with unique cDNA molecular identifiers. Donors were grouped into four age groups: young (average roughly 17 years), middle-aged (under 40), aged (about 60) and long-lived (around 80). Donors of different ages were randomly distributed across sequencing lanes to avoid experimental bias. For two donors (one aged 18 to 30 and one aged 80 or older), the study analyzed two additional independent replicas of 1 million unique cDNA reads from the same blood draw.

The protocol used for the library was 5' RACE. TCRdb shows the sequencer as Illumina HiSeq 2500. A second 7 to 11 cycle PCR used a sample-barcoded 5' primer and a J-beta primer mix. A template-switch 5' adaptor carrying 12 random nucleotides introduced a unique molecular identifier onto each TCR beta cDNA molecule. At least 2.5 million CDR3-containing paired-end reads were obtained from each sample. First-strand cDNA was synthesized from all RNA with the Mint cDNA synthesis kit, primed by a TRBC-specific oligonucleotide. After uracil-DNA glycosylase treatment, a first 18-cycle PCR used universal primers M1SS and BC2_uni_R on all cDNA. On the authors' methods: Normalization of each sample was performed by random selection of 1 million high-quality reads, each carrying a distinct molecular identifier. Instead of being binned into consensus sequences, reads that shared molecular identifiers were thrown out. CDR3 identification, clonotype clustering and error correction used MiTCR with a Q25 quality threshold and the strictest error-elimination algorithm. A nonparametric unseen species model with Euler transformation was used to estimate lower-bound total TCR beta diversity. TCRdb's own reprocessing of the public reads used fastp at Q25 and MiXCR and kept productive beta chains. Rows with one shared CDR3 protein collapse into an entry with the most common genes and DNA. TCRdb, not the authors, supplied the V and J calls. Here the sample has over 1,200,000 distinct CDR3 sequences; around 59% occur a single time. Clones ranked in the top ten supply under 8.5% of the sample.

The donors were under 40 Caucasian individuals from Russia, aged roughly 6 to 100 years, who were systemically healthy. Approximately 9.3 milliliters of peripheral blood were collected from each donor into EDTA-treated Vacutainer tubes. PBMCs were isolated by Ficoll-Paque density-gradient centrifugation, with at least 6.5 million obtained per sample. Trizol reagent was used to extract total RNA from PBMCs, with at least 5.5 micrograms per sample. Naive CD45RAhigh/CD27high T cell percentages were measured by flow cytometry on a PBMC aliquot from every donor. Comments on this clonotype: Its target antigen remains unknown. No base quality values were provided; no much bigger clone lies one nucleotide off.

Overall study outcomes, separate from this receptor: Since profiling was done on bulk unsorted PBMCs, naive and antigen-experienced compartments could not be conclusively compared. Estimates of total diversity based on one million sequenced T cells were considered lower bounds and underestimates. Donor CMV infection status was unknown, potentially confounding age-related changes in expanded clonotypes. As age increased, observed TCR beta diversity per million T cells dropped in a roughly linear way, and a significant reduction was already evident by age 40. The percentage of naive T cells measured by flow cytometry correlated strongly with observed TCR beta diversity. Compared with the aged group, more naive CD4+ T cells, fewer expanded clones and increased TCR diversity were shown by the long-lived group, suggesting age selection.

The receptor was derived from a man between 18 and 29 years old in good health. Sequences were obtained from blood.

The CDR3 loop reads CSAFLNYGYTF. Here is the DNA: TGCAGTGCGTTTCTTAACTATGGCTACACCTTC. The rearranged chain carries TRBV20-1 and TRBJ1-2; the D segment cannot be called with confidence. Based on the germline V gene (reference sequence), the CDR1 and CDR2 sequences are DFQATT and SNEGSKA. The cysteine opens and the phenylalanine closes a CDR3 of 11 amino acids. Kept here is only the CDR3 DNA, which spans 33 bases and is read in frame from base 1. V was cut back by 6 bases and J by 1 base, leaving a gap of 6 bases between them.